What follows is one TCR beta chain and its context. This sample stems from a study of blood T cell repertoires in COVID-19. The wider study: The United States, Italy and Spain supplied acute and convalescent COVID-19 samples. In each case, the material was cDNA or gDNA derived from T cells, B-cell-depleted T cells, or PBMCs.

In the study's own analysis: Nucleated cell number was recorded as an estimate derived from reference gene primer amplification. Assay used: immunoSEQ multiplex PCR; TCRdb lists only in-frame clones, some missing. That table is the source of V, J and clone size, and D and trimming were worked out from the DNA. The sample shows roughly 26,000 clones, around 65% of them seen only once. The V segment lost 2 bases and the J segment 7 bases; nucleotides outside the gene matches: 7. CDR1 is MNHNS and CDR2 is SASEGT in the germline V gene. This CDR3 is 15 amino acids long. Sequencing was performed on peripheral blood. The TCR sequence derives from a man between 60 and 75 years old with active or convalescent COVID-19. The genes are TRBV6-1 and TRBJ2-2, with 7 bases aligning to TRBD1. The CDR3 spells CASSEYRGLGGELFF. Written as DNA, the CDR3 is TGTGCCAGCAGTGAATATAGGGGGCTTGGCGGGGAGCTGTTTTTT.